What follows are 5 T cell receptor beta chains derived from one specimen sequenced in a study of T cell repertoires in cytomegalovirus infection. TCRdb processed the reads anew with MiXCR; each CDR3 protein has one entry. The table records 450,000 to 600,000 distinct CDR3 sequences, about 11% of them present only once. Material: PBMCs. The receptors derive from a human donor in good health (CMV status not recorded). Some clones in this sample may be carry-over from other donors' samples.

V is TRBV20-1 and J is TRBJ2-7; 8 bases agree with TRBD1. The germline gives CDR1 DFQATT, CDR2 SNEGSKA (reference sequence). The CDR3 runs to 15 residues. Trimming cost V 2 bases and J 2 bases; bases outside gene matches: 8. The DNA of the CDR3 is TGCAGTGCTAGACCCTACCCAGGGGGCACCTACGAGCAGTACTTC. This sequence encodes CSARPYPGGTYEQYF.

This clonotype was seen only a few times. This chain links TRBV19 with TRBJ1-1; 11 positions agree with TRBD1. J was trimmed by 1 base and V by 6 bases; bases with no gene match: 4. Germline assignment: CDR1 LNHDA and CDR2 SQIVND (reference sequence). This CDR3 is 15 amino acids long. CDR3 in DNA: TGTGCCAGTAGAGGACAGGGGGCGGGGAACACTGAAGCTTTCTTT. Encoded protein: CASRGQGAGNTEAFF.

This clonotype came up many times. The rearrangement joins TRBV4-2 to TRBJ2-1; D is possibly TRBD1 or TRBD2 (6 bases each). The CDR3 is made up of 16 amino acids. Trimming pared 0 bases from V and 2 bases from J, leaving 11 bases between. Germline V CDR1 and CDR2: LGHNA, YNFKEQ. The CDR3 DNA sequence: TGTGCCAGCAGCCAAGAGTTGGAGGGGGCCTACAATGAGCAGTTCTTC. It yields the protein CASSQELEGAYNEQFF.

This clonotype came up many times. The V gene is TRBV7-9, the J gene TRBJ1-2, with D unresolved. This CDR3 has 13 residues. Trimming stripped 0 bases from V and 8 bases from J, with 10 bases between. Per germline, CDR1 SEHNR and CDR2 FQNEAQ (reference sequence). CDR3 sequence: CASSLARIEGYTF. The CDR3 DNA is TGTGCCAGCAGCTTAGCTAGGATAGAAGGCTACACCTTC.

This clonotype was seen more than once but under ten times. This chain joins TRBV5-5 and TRBJ1-5; D perhaps matches TRBD1 (5 bases). Trimming took 0 bases from V and 0 from J, leaving 10 bases between them. The length of the CDR3 is 16 residues. Germline values: CDR1 SGHKS, CDR2 YYEKEE (reference sequence). CDR3 DNA sequence: TGTGCCAGCAGCTTGGTGGGGACTTATAGCAATCAGCCCCAGCATTTT. Its translation: CASSLVGTYSNQPQHF.